The 21 T cell receptor beta chains listed next were all sequenced from one sample in a study of HIV-infected patients and healthy controls. Alpha and beta constant-region primers primed reverse transcription of around 540 ng RNA. Using multiplexing indices, alpha and beta chain libraries were generated apart by chain-specific third strand synthesis. TCRdb used MiXCR to reprocess the 5' RACE reads, holding one entry per CDR3 protein. The sample holds about 5,700 distinct CDR3 sequences, around 9.5% seen once. Antiretroviral therapy had run roughly three months, about 14 weeks, before follow-up blood collection. Whole blood was used without fractionation, so all unsorted peripheral T cells were included. The sequences come from blood, collected during antiretroviral therapy. The source is an adult with HIV infection.

This clonotype was seen repeatedly, ten times or more. V is TRBV7-2 and J is TRBJ2-3, with TRBD2 identical over 7 bases. Germline values: CDR1 SGHTA, CDR2 FQGNSA. With 0 bases clipped from V and 3 bases from J, the junction kept 9 bases outside the gene matches. This CDR3 spans 17 amino acids. As DNA, the CDR3 is TGTGCCAGCAGCTTAGCCCACCCGGGACTACCTACAGATACGCAGTATTTT. Translation: CASSLAHPGLPTDTQYF.

This clonotype was picked up many times. As DNA, the CDR3 is TGTGCCAGCAGCCCCCAATTGGGAGAGGCCAAAAACATTCAGTACTTC. Its translation: CASSPQLGEAKNIQYF. This chain joins TRBV14 and TRBJ2-4; possibly TRBD2 for D (5 bases). Germline V gives CDR1 SGHDN, CDR2 FVKESK. V was pared by 4 bases and J by 1 base, with 14 bases between. The CDR3 has 16 amino acids.

V and J are TRBV10-2 and TRBJ2-1, with D perhaps matching TRBD2 (6 bases). Trimming removed 4 bases from V and 2 bases from J, with 6 bases in between. The CDR3 covers 13 residues. CDR1 is WSHSY and CDR2 is SAAADI in the germline V gene. The CDR3 sequence is CASSGEAYNEQFF. The CDR3 nucleotides read TGCGCCAGCAGTGGGGAGGCCTACAATGAGCAGTTCTTC.

This clonotype ranks as medium-sized. The rearrangement links TRBV28 to TRBJ1-6; 8 bases map to TRBD1. With V trimmed by 2 bases and J by 10 bases, 7 bases remained unmatched. The CDR3 sequence is 15 residues long. Per germline, CDR1 MDHEN and CDR2 SYDVKM. The CDR3 loop reads CASSLTRTGNSPLHF. Written as DNA, the CDR3 is TGTGCCAGCAGTTTAACGCGGACAGGGAACTCACCCCTCCACTTT.

Only a few counts were recorded for this clonotype. V gene TRBV5-6 combines with J gene TRBJ1-5, with D perhaps TRBD1 (5 bases). This CDR3 region has 15 residues. The germline CDR1 and CDR2 sequences are SGHDT and YYEEEE. Trimming pared 0 bases from V and 0 bases from J, leaving 7 bases between. The CDR3 protein is CASSLDGGSNQPQHF. In DNA form, the CDR3 reads TGTGCCAGCAGCTTGGACGGGGGTAGCAATCAGCCCCAGCATTTT.

In this sample, this clonotype turned up many times. The gene calls are TRBV28 and TRBJ2-7, with 8 bases fitting TRBD2. The CDR3 is 15 residues long. The ends lost 4 bases at V and 2 bases at J; junction bases unmatched: 7. Germline V gives CDR1 MDHEN, CDR2 SYDVKM. CDR3: CASSSIAGQAYEQYF. DNA for the CDR3: TGTGCCAGCAGTTCAATAGCGGGGCAAGCCTACGAGCAGTACTTC.

This clonotype rates as large. The rearrangement uses TRBV28 and TRBJ2-1, with 14 bases identical to TRBD2. The J segment lost 3 bases and the V segment lost 5 bases, leaving 6 bases of the junction unmatched. The germline gives CDR1 MDHEN, CDR2 SYDVKM. This CDR3 spans 17 amino acids. The chain's CDR3 is CASSTVGLAGDYNEQFF. The CDR3 region has the DNA TGTGCCAGCAGTACCGTGGGACTAGCGGGGGACTACAATGAGCAGTTCTTC.

By sample share, this clonotype is large. The rearrangement joins TRBV7-8 to TRBJ2-3, with D possibly TRBD2 on 6 matching bases. CDR1 and CDR2 from the germline V gene are SGHVS and FQNEAQ. Trimming cost V 1 base and J 6 bases, with 17 bases left between them. This CDR3 comprises 16 residues. The DNA for the CDR3 is TGTGCCAGCAGCTTAGTTACGGGAGCCCCTGGGGATACGCAGTATTTT. It translates to CASSLVTGAPGDTQYF.

This clonotype was counted many times. The rearrangement links TRBV12-3 or TRBV12-4 to TRBJ2-1; 12 positions agree with TRBD2. Unmatched junction bases numbered 8, after V lost 5 bases and J lost 9 bases. The CDR3 has 15 residues. The CDR3 here is CASSPLAGGPGEQFF. CDR3 bases: TGTGCCAGCAGTCCGCTAGCGGGAGGGCCGGGTGAGCAGTTCTTC.

This clonotype is categorized as medium-sized. The V call is TRBV29-1, the J call TRBJ2-7, with 11 bases aligning to TRBD1. The CDR3 sequence is 14 residues long. Germline CDR1 reads SQVTM; CDR2 reads ANQGSEA. Germline trimming cut 4 bases from V and 6 bases from J; bases unmatched to any gene: 8. CDR3 amino acids: CSVGTRTGGGEQYF. CDR3 bases: TGCAGCGTTGGTACTCGGACAGGGGGCGGCGAGCAGTACTTC.

Within the sample, this clonotype is medium-sized (0.01 to 0.1%). The chain joins TRBV5-1 to TRBJ2-6; no clear D gene. V dropped 3 bases and J dropped 0 bases, with 10 bases sitting between them. The germline V gene has CDR1 SGHRS and CDR2 YFSETQ. The CDR3 sequence is 16 residues long. The CDR3 nucleotides read TGCGCCAGCAGCTCGGACGGTATCTCTGGGGCCAACGTCCTGACTTTC. Protein sequence: CASSSDGISGANVLTF.

This clonotype was observed many times. The chain carries TRBV20-1 and TRBJ1-1; D not resolved. The V gene's germline CDR1 is DFQATT and CDR2 SNEGSKA (reference sequence). V shed 6 bases and J shed 0 bases, with 5 bases lying between them. This CDR3 comprises 11 residues. CDR3 nucleotide sequence: TGCAGTGCCCGGATGAACACTGAAGCTTTCTTT. Its translation is CSARMNTEAFF.

The rearrangement links TRBV3-1 to TRBJ2-2, with a weak D call TRBD1 (5 bases). The V and J ends lost 0 bases and 5 bases respectively, with 13 bases between them. The CDR3 spans 16 residues. Germline V CDR1 and CDR2: LGHDT, YNNKEL (reference sequence). The CDR3 DNA is TGTGCCAGCAGCCAAGATGGGCAGGGCAGGACCGGGGAGCTGTTTTTT. Amino acid sequence: CASSQDGQGRTGELFF.

This clonotype is termed medium-sized. The rearrangement uses TRBV28 and TRBJ2-1; the D gene is possibly TRBD2 (5 bases). This CDR3 has 12 residues. V lost 6 bases and J 8 bases, leaving 11 bases between the germline ends. Per the germline V gene, CDR1 is MDHEN and CDR2 is SYDVKM. CDR3 nucleotides: TGTGCCAGCAGGAGGGCTTCAGATGAGCAGTTCTTC. As protein: CASRRASDEQFF.

The sample holds many counts of this clonotype. The chain couples TRBV6-5 to TRBJ2-1, with TRBD2 matching over 7 bases. The CDR3 extends over 17 amino acids. The germline gives CDR1 MNHEY, CDR2 SVGAGI. V lost 2 bases to trimming and J lost 11 bases; unmatched junction nucleotides: 18. The CDR3 DNA reads TGTGCCAGCAGTTACGAAATCCCGGGACTACGGAATGAGAAGCAGTTCTTC. Translating it yields CASSYEIPGLRNEKQFF.

Within the sample, this clonotype is medium-sized (0.01 to 0.1%). The rearrangement joins TRBV5-1 to TRBJ1-1, with 7 positions matching TRBD1. The CDR3 is 17 residues long. With 3 bases clipped from V and 2 bases from J, the junction kept 13 bases outside the gene matches. The germline gives CDR1 SGHRS, CDR2 YFSETQ. The CDR3: CASSSRPGTVLNTEAFF. The CDR3 nucleotides are TGCGCCAGCAGCTCGCGTCCCGGGACAGTTTTAAACACTGAAGCTTTCTTT.

By frequency in the sample, this clonotype is medium-sized. The chain joins TRBV12-3 or TRBV12-4 to TRBJ2-3, with TRBD2 matching 7 bases. Trimming at V came to 7 bases and at J to 6 bases, leaving 16 bases not matched to a gene. The CDR3 loop spans 16 amino acids. CDR3 DNA: TGTGCCAGCACCGCTCCTTGGGTAGCGGGTCACGATACGCAGTATTTT. Translating gives CASTAPWVAGHDTQYF.

This chain links TRBV20-1 with TRBJ2-1, with TRBD2 matching 7 bases. V dropped 5 bases and J dropped 5; count of bases not matched to a gene: 12. This CDR3 region has 15 residues. CDR1 is DFQATT, CDR2 SNEGSKA, per germline (reference sequence). The CDR3 nucleotides read TGCAGTGCTGAAGGACCTAGCGGAAATCACAATGAGCAGTTCTTC. Amino acids: CSAEGPSGNHNEQFF.

This clonotype came up many times. The rearrangement uses TRBV7-9 and TRBJ1-6; D possibly corresponds to TRBD1 (5 bases). Germline loops: CDR1 SEHNR, CDR2 FQNEAQ (reference sequence). V dropped 5 bases and J dropped 9 bases, with 17 bases sitting between them. The CDR3 extends over 15 amino acids. CDR3: CASSGRMKGRSPLHF. The CDR3, as DNA: TGTGCCAGCAGCGGTAGAATGAAGGGACGTTCACCCCTCCACTTT.

This clonotype was seen ten or more times. The chain combines TRBV20-1 with TRBJ2-7, with D possibly matching TRBD2 (6 bases). The CDR3 runs 13 residues. Per germline, CDR1 DFQATT and CDR2 SNEGSKA (reference sequence). This CDR3 reads CSAPGLSSYEQYF. CDR3 DNA sequence: TGCAGCGCGCCGGGACTCAGCTCCTACGAGCAGTACTTC.

This sequence joins TRBV28 and TRBJ1-2; 10 bases are a match to TRBD1. Losses at the gene ends were 2 bases for V and 3 bases for J; bases not matched to a gene: 0. The CDR3 sequence is 14 residues long. The germline V gene has CDR1 MDHEN and CDR2 SYDVKM. The DNA for the CDR3 is TGTGCCAGCAGTTTAGGGACAGGGGACTATGGCTACACCTTC. Amino acids: CASSLGTGDYGYTF.